Listed below are T cell receptor beta chains from one sample, sequenced in a study of response to subunit inactivated influenza vaccine. One entry per CDR3 protein results from TCRdb running MiXCR on the RT-PCR reads. This table has roughly 150,000 distinct CDR3 sequences, about a tenth appearing once. The starting material was non-naive T cells sorted from PBMCs, obtained about 40 days after vaccination. The receptors were sampled from a man aged 50 or older who received an inactivated influenza vaccine. CDR3s include the opening cysteine and the closing phenylalanine or tryptophan. Each record gives: D gene, J gene, clone size, V gene, CDR3 protein, CDR3 DNA. D genes are given only for firm matches. Size is omitted from some rows. Given values are once, few, many or a class for expanded clones.

>NA|TRBJ1-2|few|TRBV20-1
CSARPSAYNYGYTF
TGCAGTGCTAGACCCTCGGCGTATAACTATGGCTACACCTTC
>NA|TRBJ2-7|few|TRBV9
CASSPENGRDYEQYF
TGTGCCAGCAGCCCAGAGAACGGCAGGGACTACGAGCAGTACTTC
>TRBD2|TRBJ2-4|many|TRBV15
CATSRVAGLAKNIQYF
TGTGCCACCAGCAGAGTAGCGGGGCTAGCCAAAAACATTCAGTACTTC
>TRBD2|TRBJ2-2|NA|TRBV11-2
CASRRPGLAGGELFF
TGTGCCAGCAGGAGACCGGGACTAGCTGGTGGGGAGCTGTTTTTT
>NA|TRBJ1-4|few|TRBV5-1
CASSLAGTDNEKLFF
TGCGCCAGCAGCTTGGCCGGGACGGATAATGAAAAACTGTTTTTT
>TRBD2|TRBJ2-3|NA|TRBV5-4
CASSFPTSGGASDTQYF
TGTGCCAGCAGCTTCCCGACTAGCGGGGGGGCCAGTGATACGCAGTATTTT
>TRBD2|TRBJ2-1|few|TRBV2
CASSEGLAGGFEQFF
TGTGCCAGCAGTGAAGGACTAGCGGGGGGGTTTGAGCAGTTCTTC
>TRBD2|TRBJ2-2|many|TRBV15
CATSSGTRHTGELFF
TGTGCCACCAGCTCCGGGACTAGGCACACCGGGGAGCTGTTTTTT
>TRBD2|TRBJ2-1|NA|TRBV4-1
CASSQEMGLLAKNNEQFF
TGCGCCAGCAGCCAAGAGATGGGTTTACTAGCGAAAAACAATGAGCAGTTCTTC
>NA|TRBJ2-7|many|TRBV5-1
CASSLHLGSYEQYF
TGCGCCAGCAGCCTTCACTTGGGCTCCTACGAGCAGTACTTC
>TRBD1|TRBJ1-5|once|TRBV2
CASSIRQGPDPQHF
TGTGCCAGCAGCATAAGACAGGGTCCAGATCCCCAGCATTTT
>NA|TRBJ1-5|NA|TRBV9
CASSVGPPNQPQHF
TGTGCCAGCAGCGTAGGGCCACCGAATCAGCCCCAGCATTTT
>TRBD2|TRBJ2-3|few|TRBV15
CATSRDLLAAGDTQYF
TGTGCCACCAGCAGAGATTTACTAGCGGCCGGGGATACGCAGTATTTT
>NA|TRBJ1-5|few|TRBV18
CASSLQQGSDQPQHF
TGTGCCAGCTCACTCCAACAGGGTAGTGATCAGCCCCAGCATTTT
>TRBD1|TRBJ2-3|NA|TRBV27
CASSLGLTGGSDTQYF
TGTGCCAGCAGTCTCGGGCTAACAGGGGGGAGTGATACGCAGTATTTT
>NA|TRBJ2-7|few|TRBV7-2
CASSLGRAVEQYF
TGTGCCAGCAGCTTAGGGAGGGCAGTCGAGCAGTACTTC
>NA|TRBJ1-1|once|TRBV6-4
CASIRGGTEAFF
TGTGCCAGCATCCGAGGGGGCACTGAAGCTTTCTTT
>TRBD1|TRBJ1-2|many|TRBV6-2/TRBV6-3
CAGAGFGRGIDGYTF
TGTGCCGGCGCGGGTTTTGGCAGGGGGATCGATGGCTACACCTTC
>TRBD2|TRBJ2-5|NA|TRBV7-3
CANRLLKREKSQETQYF
TGTGCCAACCGTCTACTCAAGCGGGAGAAATCCCAAGAGACCCAGTACTTC
>TRBD2|TRBJ2-4|few|TRBV7-2
CASSPQGGGADIQYF
TGTGCCAGCAGCCCGCAGGGCGGGGGGGCTGACATTCAGTACTTC
>NA|TRBJ1-2|few|TRBV10-3
CAISEAGPGRSYGYTF
TGTGCCATCAGTGAGGCGGGCCCCGGGCGGTCCTATGGCTACACCTTC
>TRBD2|TRBJ2-5|NA|TRBV11-2
CASSLGVLAGETQETQYF
TGTGCCAGCAGCTTAGGGGTTTTGGCGGGAGAAACACAAGAGACCCAGTACTTC
>TRBD1|TRBJ1-2|few|TRBV6-1
CASRKTGFSDYGYTF
TGTGCCAGCAGAAAGACAGGGTTTTCAGATTATGGCTACACCTTC
>TRBD1|TRBJ2-7|few|TRBV11-2
CASSTVTGVVDEQYF
TGTGCCAGCAGCACTGTGACAGGGGTAGTTGACGAGCAGTACTTC
>TRBD1|TRBJ2-2|NA|TRBV5-1
CASSLRTGSTGELFF
TGCGCCAGCAGCTTGCGGACAGGGAGCACCGGGGAGCTGTTTTTT
>NA|TRBJ1-2|many|TRBV6-1
CASSEGRKTNYGYTF
TGTGCCAGCAGTGAAGGACGTAAGACTAACTATGGCTACACCTTC
>NA|TRBJ2-1|many|TRBV29-1
CSVVAPGSSYNEQFF
TGCAGCGTTGTCGCCCCGGGGAGCTCCTACAATGAGCAGTTCTTC
>NA|TRBJ2-7|few|TRBV7-9
CASRRRDGSYEQYF
TGTGCCAGCAGGCGCCGGGACGGCTCCTACGAGCAGTACTTC
>NA|TRBJ2-3|few|TRBV7-2
CASRLLSDTQYF
TGTGCCAGCCGCCTCCTCTCCGATACGCAGTATTTT
>NA|TRBJ2-1|NA|TRBV9
CASSVGMGRGEQFF
TGTGCCAGCAGCGTAGGTATGGGACGGGGCGAGCAGTTCTTC
>NA|TRBJ2-1|few|TRBV7-3
CASSFRTDNEQFF
TGTGCCAGCAGCTTCAGGACAGACAATGAGCAGTTCTTC
>NA|TRBJ2-3|few|TRBV24-1
CATSDSPGSRPDTQYF
TGTGCCACCAGTGACTCTCCAGGGAGTAGGCCAGATACGCAGTATTTT
>TRBD2|TRBJ2-1|few|TRBV9
CASSVRFGLAGENEQFF
TGTGCCAGCAGCGTACGGTTCGGACTAGCGGGAGAAAATGAGCAGTTCTTC
>TRBD2|TRBJ2-3|many|TRBV5-1
CASSKVLAGDVDTQYF
TGCGCCAGCAGCAAGGTGCTAGCGGGAGATGTAGATACGCAGTATTTT
>TRBD1|TRBJ1-2|few|TRBV7-9
CASSPRTGDIRYTF
TGTGCCAGCAGCCCTCGGACAGGGGATATTCGCTACACCTTC
>NA|TRBJ2-4|few|TRBV5-6
CASSSRNIQYF
TGTGCCAGCAGCTCTAGGAACATTCAGTACTTC
>TRBD1|TRBJ1-1|few|TRBV18
CASSPSLPPGQDEAFF
TGTGCCAGCTCACCAAGTCTACCTCCGGGACAGGATGAAGCTTTCTTT
>TRBD2|TRBJ2-1|many|TRBV12-3/TRBV12-4
CASRNLAGARYNEQFF
TGTGCCAGCAGGAATCTAGCGGGAGCCCGTTACAATGAGCAGTTCTTC
>NA|TRBJ1-5|few|TRBV6-1
CASRGRAGQPQHF
TGTGCCAGCAGAGGGAGGGCAGGTCAGCCCCAGCATTTT
>NA|TRBJ2-3|many|TRBV7-9
CASSLAQSTDTQYF
TGTGCCAGCAGCTTAGCCCAGAGCACTGATACGCAGTATTTT
>NA|TRBJ1-1|NA|TRBV19
CASSIEPEAFF
TGTGCCAGTAGTATAGAGCCCGAAGCTTTCTTT
>TRBD1|TRBJ1-5|NA|TRBV5-5
CASSGQGSPNQPQHF
TGTGCCAGCAGCGGACAGGGGTCCCCTAATCAGCCCCAGCATTTT
>NA|TRBJ2-2|NA|TRBV29-1
CSVELENTGELFF
TGCAGCGTTGAACTAGAGAACACCGGGGAGCTGTTTTTT
>NA|TRBJ1-2|NA|TRBV18
CASSPISDANYGYTF
TGTGCCAGCTCACCAATTTCAGACGCTAACTATGGCTACACCTTC
>NA|TRBJ1-5|many|TRBV12-3/TRBV12-4
CASSGQSNQPQHF
TGTGCCAGCAGTGGACAGAGCAATCAGCCCCAGCATTTT
>NA|TRBJ2-7|NA|TRBV29-1
CSVGRGPNERYF
TGCAGCGTTGGTCGGGGCCCCAACGAGCGGTACTTC
>NA|TRBJ2-2|few|TRBV3-1
CASSPRYTAGELFF
TGTGCCAGCAGCCCCCGGTACACCGCCGGGGAGCTGTTTTTT
>NA|TRBJ1-1|few|TRBV5-1
CASSLPGAGWNTEAFF
TGCGCCAGCAGCTTGCCTGGGGCAGGTTGGAACACTGAAGCTTTCTTT
>TRBD1|TRBJ1-2|NA|TRBV20-1
CSARDRDRGLGYTF
TGCAGTGCTAGAGACCGGGACAGGGGCCTTGGCTACACCTTC
>NA|TRBJ2-7|NA|TRBV4-3
CASSQDLPYEQYF
TGCGCCAGCAGCCAAGACTTGCCCTACGAGCAGTACTTC
>NA|TRBJ1-5|few|TRBV4-3
CASSQDRPGKVSNQPQHF
TGCGCCAGCAGCCAAGATAGACCTGGGAAAGTTAGCAATCAGCCCCAGCATTTT
>NA|TRBJ2-3|many|TRBV12-3/TRBV12-4
CASSFGLSTDTQYF
TGTGCCAGCAGTTTCGGGCTGAGCACAGATACGCAGTATTTT